This T cell receptor beta chain originates from a study of graft-versus-host responses after intestinal transplantation. Study details: Multivisceral, liver-intestinal, or isolated intestinal grafts went to recipients. Study observations and caveats: Early post-transplant falls in HvG clones accompanied the peak levels of circulating GvH clones.

Data came from immunoSEQ multiplex PCR; TCRdb stores just in-frame clones and leaves some out. The sample includes about 130,000 clones, approximately 92% of them seen just once. The length of the CDR3 is 14 residues. Germline assignment: CDR1 KGHSH and CDR2 LQKENI. V gave up 2 bases and J gave up 7 bases, with 15 bases separating them. On this clone: Its cognate antigen is unknown.

Here the sequenced sample was unstimulated CD4+ T cells sorted from spleen or lymph node cells, taken before intestinal transplant. The rearrangement links TRBV18 to TRBJ2-7, with D perhaps matching TRBD2 (6 bases). The TCR originated in a human donor who received an intestinal transplant. Written as DNA, the CDR3 is TGTGCCAGCTCACCAGGGGACTCACTTGGTGAGCAGTACTTC. Protein product: CASSPGDSLGEQYF. Together with reference TRBV18 and TRBJ2-7, the CDR3 gives the full variable domain: NAGVMQNPRHLVRRRGQEARLRCSPMKGHSHVYWYRQLPEEGLKFMVYLQKENIIDESGMPKERFSAEFPKEGPSILRIQQVVRGDSAAYFCASSPGDSLGEQYFGPGTRLTVT.